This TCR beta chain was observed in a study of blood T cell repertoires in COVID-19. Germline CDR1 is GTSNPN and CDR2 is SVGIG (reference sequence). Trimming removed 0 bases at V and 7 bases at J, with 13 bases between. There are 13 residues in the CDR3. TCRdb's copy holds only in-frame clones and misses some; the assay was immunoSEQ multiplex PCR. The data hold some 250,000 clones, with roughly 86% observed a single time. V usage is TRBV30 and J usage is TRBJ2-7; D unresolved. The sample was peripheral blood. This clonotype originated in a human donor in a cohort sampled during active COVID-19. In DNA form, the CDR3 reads TGTGCCTGGAGTGTACGTAGTAAGATGGAGCAGTACTTC. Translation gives CAWSVRSKMEQYF.